This T cell receptor beta chain was identified during a study of shared clonotypes between healthy human individuals. Assay: immunoSEQ multiplex PCR; the TCRdb copy retains only in-frame clones and omits some. The sample contains fewer than 2.5 million clones, approximately 94% of which appear only once. CDR1 is SGDLS and CDR2 is YYNGEE in the germline V gene. J gave up 3 bases and V 4 bases, and 9 bases lay outside the gene matches. The CDR3 is 15 residues long. The rearrangement links TRBV9 to TRBJ1-2, with 7 bases that match TRBD1. The sample was naive CD4+ T cells from PBMCs. Subset noted: CD45RA+ positively selected. The receptor was derived from a man aged 18 to 35 in good health. Some clones in this sample may be carry-over from other donors' samples. The CDR3 bases are TGTGCCAGCAGCCTCGGGACAGAGATCGACTATGGCTACACCTTC. This translates into CASSLGTEIDYGYTF. The full variable domain, its missing parts supplied by reference TRBV9 and TRBJ1-2, is DSGVTQTPKHLITATGQRVTLRCSPRSGDLSVYWYQQSLDQGLQFLIQYYNGEERAKGNILERFSAQQFPDLHSELNLSSLELGDSALYFCASSLGTEIDYGYTFGSGTRLTVV.